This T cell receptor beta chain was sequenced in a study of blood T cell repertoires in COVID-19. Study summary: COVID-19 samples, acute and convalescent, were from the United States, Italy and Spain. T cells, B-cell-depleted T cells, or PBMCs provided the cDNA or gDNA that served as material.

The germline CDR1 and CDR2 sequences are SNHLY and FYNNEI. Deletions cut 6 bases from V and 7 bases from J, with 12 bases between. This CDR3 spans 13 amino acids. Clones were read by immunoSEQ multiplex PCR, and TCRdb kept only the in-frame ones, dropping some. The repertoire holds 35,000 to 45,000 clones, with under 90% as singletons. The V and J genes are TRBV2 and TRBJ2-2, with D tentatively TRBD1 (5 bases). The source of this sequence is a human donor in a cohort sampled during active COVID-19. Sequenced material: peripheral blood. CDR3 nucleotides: TGTGCCAGCAGCCAGGGATACGACGGGGAGCTGTTTTTT. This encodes CASSQGYDGELFF.